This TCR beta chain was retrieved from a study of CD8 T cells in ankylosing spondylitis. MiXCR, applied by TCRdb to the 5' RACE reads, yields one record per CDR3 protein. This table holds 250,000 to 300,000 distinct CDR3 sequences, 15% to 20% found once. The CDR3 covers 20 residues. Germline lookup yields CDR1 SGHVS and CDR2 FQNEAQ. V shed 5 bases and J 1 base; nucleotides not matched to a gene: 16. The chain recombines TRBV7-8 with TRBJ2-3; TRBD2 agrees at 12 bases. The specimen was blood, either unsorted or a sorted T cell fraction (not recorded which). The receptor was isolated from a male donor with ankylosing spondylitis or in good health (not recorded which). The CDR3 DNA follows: TGTGCCAGCAGCCCCTGGGCGACTAGCGGGGGAGGCGCCGGCACAGATACGCAGTATTTT. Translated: CASSPWATSGGGAGTDTQYF.